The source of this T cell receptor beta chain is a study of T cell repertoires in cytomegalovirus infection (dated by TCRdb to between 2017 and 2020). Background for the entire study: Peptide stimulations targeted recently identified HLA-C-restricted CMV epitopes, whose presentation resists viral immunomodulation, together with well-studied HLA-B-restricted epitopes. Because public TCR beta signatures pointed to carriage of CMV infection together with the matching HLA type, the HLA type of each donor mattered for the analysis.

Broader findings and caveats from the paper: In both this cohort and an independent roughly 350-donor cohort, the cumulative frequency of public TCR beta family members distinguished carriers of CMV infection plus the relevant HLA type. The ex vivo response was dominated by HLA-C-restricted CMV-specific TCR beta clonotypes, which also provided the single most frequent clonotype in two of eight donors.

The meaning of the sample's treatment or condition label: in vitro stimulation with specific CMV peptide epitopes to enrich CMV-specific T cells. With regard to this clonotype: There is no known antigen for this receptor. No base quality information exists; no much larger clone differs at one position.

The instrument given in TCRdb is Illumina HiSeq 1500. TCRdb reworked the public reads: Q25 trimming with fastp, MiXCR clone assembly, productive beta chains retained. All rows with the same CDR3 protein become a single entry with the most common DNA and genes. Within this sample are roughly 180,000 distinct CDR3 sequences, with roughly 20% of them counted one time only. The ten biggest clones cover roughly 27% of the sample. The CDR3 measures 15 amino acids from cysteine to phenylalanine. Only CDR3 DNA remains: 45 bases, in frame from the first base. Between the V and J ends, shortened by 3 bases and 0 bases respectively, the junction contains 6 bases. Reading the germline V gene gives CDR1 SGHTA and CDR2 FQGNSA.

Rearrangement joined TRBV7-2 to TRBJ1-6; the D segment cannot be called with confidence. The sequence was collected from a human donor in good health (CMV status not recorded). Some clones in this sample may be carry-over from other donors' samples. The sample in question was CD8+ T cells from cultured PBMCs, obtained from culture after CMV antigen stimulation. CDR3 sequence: CASSFSSSYNSPLHF. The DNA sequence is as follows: TGTGCCAGCAGCTTTTCTAGCTCCTATAATTCACCCCTCCACTTT.